This T cell receptor beta chain was found in a study of tumour-infiltrating T cells in Burkitt lymphoma. Study-wide background: Repertoire clonality predicted overall and progression-free survival.

Repertoires were generated with immunoSEQ multiplex PCR, while TCRdb's copy carries only in-frame clones and drops some. In the table there are 8,000 or so clones, over 60% of which are singletons. This receptor was taken from a human donor with diffuse large B-cell lymphoma. Sequencing used tumor tissue.

CDR3 amino acids: CASSHLDRVGCFF. The CDR3 bases are TGCGCCAGCAGTCACCTAGACAGGGTGGGTTGCTTCTTT. The chain joins TRBV23-1 to TRBJ1-1; TRBD1 agrees at 7 bases. TRBV23-1 is an open reading frame whose function is uncertain. The V gene end was trimmed by 3 bases and the J gene end by 14 bases; junction bases not matched to a gene: 12. This CDR3 has 13 amino acids.